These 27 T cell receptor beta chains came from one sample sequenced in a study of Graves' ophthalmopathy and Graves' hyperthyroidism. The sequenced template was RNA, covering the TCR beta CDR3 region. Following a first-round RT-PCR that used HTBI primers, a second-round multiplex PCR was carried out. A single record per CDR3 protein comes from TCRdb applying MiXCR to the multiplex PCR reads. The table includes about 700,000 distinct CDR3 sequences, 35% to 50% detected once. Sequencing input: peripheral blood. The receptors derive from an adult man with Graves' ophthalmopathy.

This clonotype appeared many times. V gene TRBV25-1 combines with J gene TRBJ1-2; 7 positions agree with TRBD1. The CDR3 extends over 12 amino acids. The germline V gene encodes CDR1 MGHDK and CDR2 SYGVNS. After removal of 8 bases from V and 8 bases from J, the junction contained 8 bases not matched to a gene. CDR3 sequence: CASSYGTEGYTF. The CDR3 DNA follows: TGTGCCAGCTCATACGGGACAGAGGGCTACACCTTC.

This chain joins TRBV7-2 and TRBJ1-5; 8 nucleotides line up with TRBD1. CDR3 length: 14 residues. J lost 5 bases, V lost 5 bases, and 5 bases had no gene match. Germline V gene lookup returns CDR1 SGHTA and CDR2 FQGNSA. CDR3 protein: CASSPPGGHQPQHF. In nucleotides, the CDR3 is TGTGCCAGCAGCCCTCCAGGGGGCCATCAGCCCCAGCATTTT.

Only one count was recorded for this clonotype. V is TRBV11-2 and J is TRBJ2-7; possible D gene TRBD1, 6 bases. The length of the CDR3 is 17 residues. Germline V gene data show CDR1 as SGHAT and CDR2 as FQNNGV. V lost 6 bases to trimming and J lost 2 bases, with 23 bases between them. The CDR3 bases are TGTGCCAGCAGTTTTGGACCTGGAGACAGGAATGCCTACGAGCAGTACTTC. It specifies CASSFGPGDRNAYEQYF.

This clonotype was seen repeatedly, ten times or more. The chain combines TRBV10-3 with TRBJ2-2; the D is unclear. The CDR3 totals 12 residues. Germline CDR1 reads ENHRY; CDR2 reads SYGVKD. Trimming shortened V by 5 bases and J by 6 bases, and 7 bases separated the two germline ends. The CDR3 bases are TGTGCCATCAGTCTGCTGTCCGGGGAGCTGTTTTTT. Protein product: CAISLLSGELFF.

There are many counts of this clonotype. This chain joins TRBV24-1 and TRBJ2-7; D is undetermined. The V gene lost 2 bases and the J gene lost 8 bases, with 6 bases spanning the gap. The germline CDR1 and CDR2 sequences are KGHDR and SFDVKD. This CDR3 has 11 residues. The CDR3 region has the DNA TGTGCCACCAGTGATTCGACCCAGCAGTACTTC. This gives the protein CATSDSTQQYF.

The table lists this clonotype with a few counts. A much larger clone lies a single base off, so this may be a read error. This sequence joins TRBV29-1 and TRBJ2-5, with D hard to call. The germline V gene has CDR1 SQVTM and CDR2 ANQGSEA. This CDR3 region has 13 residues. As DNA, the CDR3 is TGCAGCGTTGAAGGCCCGACCCAAAAGACCCAGTACTTC. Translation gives CSVEGPTQKTQYF.

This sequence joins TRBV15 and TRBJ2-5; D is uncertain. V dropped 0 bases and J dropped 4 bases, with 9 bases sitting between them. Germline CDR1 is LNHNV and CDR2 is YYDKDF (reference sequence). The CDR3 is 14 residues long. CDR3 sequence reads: CATSRDGVSETQYF. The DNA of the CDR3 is TGTGCCACCAGCAGAGATGGAGTCTCAGAGACCCAGTACTTC.

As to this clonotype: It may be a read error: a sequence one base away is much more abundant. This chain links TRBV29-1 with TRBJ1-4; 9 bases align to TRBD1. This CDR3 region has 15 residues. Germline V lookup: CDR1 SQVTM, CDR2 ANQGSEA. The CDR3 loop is CSVGQGGSSEERLFF. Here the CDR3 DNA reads TGCAGCGTGGGACAGGGCGGTAGTTCTGAGGAAAGACTGTTTTTT.

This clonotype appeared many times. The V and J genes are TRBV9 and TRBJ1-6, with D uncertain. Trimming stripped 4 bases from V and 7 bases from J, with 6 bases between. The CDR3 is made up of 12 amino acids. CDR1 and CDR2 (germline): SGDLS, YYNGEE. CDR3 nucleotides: TGTGCCAGCAGCCCGAGCAATTCACCCCTCCACTTT. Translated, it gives CASSPSNSPLHF.

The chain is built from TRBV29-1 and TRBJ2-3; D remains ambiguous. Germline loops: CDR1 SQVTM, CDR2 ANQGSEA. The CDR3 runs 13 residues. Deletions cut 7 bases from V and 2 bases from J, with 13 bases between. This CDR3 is CSGLQHPTDTQYF. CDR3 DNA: TGCAGCGGATTACAGCACCCCACAGATACGCAGTATTTT.

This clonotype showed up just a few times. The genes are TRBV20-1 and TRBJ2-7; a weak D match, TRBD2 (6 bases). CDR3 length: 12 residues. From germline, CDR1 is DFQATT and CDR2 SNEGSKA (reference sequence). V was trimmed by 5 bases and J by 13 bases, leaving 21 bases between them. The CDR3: CSAPTAPIAVYF. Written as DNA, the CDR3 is TGCAGTGCTCCCACCGCCCCTATAGCGGTTTACTTC.

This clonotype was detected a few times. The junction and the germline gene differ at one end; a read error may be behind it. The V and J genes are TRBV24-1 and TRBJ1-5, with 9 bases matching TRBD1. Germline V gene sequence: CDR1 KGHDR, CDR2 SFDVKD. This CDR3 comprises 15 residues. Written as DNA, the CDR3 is TGTGCCAGCAGTTTCACAGGGGGCCCTAATCAGCCCCAGCATTTT. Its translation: CASSFTGGPNQPQHF.

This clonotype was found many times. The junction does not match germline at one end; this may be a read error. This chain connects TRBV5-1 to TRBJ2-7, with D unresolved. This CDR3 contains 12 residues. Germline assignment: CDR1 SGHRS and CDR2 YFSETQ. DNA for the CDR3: TGTGCCAGCAGCTTCCGCGGTTACGAGCAGTACTTC. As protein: CASSFRGYEQYF.

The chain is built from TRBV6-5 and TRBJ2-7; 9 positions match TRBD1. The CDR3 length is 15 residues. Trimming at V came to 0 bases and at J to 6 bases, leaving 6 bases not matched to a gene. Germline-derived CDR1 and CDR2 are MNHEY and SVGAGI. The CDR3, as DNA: TGTGCCAGCAGTTACTCGATGGGGACAGGGCGCGAGCAGTACTTC. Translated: CASSYSMGTGREQYF.

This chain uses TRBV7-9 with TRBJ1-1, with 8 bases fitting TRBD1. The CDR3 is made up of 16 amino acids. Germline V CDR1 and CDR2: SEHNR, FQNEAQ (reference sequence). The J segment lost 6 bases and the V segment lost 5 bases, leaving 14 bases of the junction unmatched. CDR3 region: CASSPADRGRASEAFF. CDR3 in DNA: TGTGCCAGCAGCCCCGCTGACAGGGGACGTGCCTCTGAAGCTTTCTTT. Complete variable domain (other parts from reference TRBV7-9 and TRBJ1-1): DTGVSQNPRHKITKRGQNVTFRCDPISEHNRLYWYRQTLGQGPEFLTYFQNEAQLEKSRLLSDRFSAERPKGSFSTLEIQRTEQGDSAMYLCASSPADRGRASEAFFGQGTRLTVV.

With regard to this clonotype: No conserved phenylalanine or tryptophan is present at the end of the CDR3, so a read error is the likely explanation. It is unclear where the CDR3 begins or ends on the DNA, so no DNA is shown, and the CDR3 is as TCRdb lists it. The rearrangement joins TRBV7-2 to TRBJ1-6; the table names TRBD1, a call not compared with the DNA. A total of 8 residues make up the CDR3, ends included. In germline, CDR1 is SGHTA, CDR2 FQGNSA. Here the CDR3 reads CASSFRTA.

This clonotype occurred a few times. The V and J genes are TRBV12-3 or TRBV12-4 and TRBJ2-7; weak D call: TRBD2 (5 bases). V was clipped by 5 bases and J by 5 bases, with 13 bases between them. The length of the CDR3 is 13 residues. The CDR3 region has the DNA TGTGCCAGCAGTCCCGGAGCGGTCCACGAGCAGTACTTC. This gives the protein CASSPGAVHEQYF.

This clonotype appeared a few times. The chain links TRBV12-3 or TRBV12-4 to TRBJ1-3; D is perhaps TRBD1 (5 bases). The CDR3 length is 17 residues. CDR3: CASGHRRDSDSGNTIYF. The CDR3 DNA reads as TGTGCTAGTGGACACCGGCGTGACAGCGACTCTGGAAACACCATATATTTT.

The CDR3: CASSEMYREGIGELFF. In DNA form, the CDR3 reads TGTGCCAGCAGTGAAATGTATCGGGAGGGCATCGGGGAGCTGTTTTTT. This chain connects TRBV2 to TRBJ2-2; TRBD2 matches 8 bases. CDR1 is SNHLY, CDR2 FYNNEI, per germline. The CDR3 extends over 16 amino acids. V trimming: 2 bases; J trimming: 7 bases; junction bases outside the gene matches: 9.

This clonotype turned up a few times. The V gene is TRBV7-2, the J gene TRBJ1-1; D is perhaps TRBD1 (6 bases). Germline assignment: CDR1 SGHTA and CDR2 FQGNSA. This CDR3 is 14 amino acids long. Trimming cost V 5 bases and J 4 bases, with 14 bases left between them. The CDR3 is CASSPLRGGTEAFF. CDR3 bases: TGTGCCAGCAGCCCCCTTCGAGGGGGCACTGAAGCTTTCTTT.

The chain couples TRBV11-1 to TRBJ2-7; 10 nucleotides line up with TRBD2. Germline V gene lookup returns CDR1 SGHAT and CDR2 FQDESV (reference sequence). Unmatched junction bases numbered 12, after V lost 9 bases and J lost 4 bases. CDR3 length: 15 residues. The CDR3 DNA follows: TGTGCCAGTTCCCGGACTAGCGGAGTCACTTACGAGCAGTACTTC. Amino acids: CASSRTSGVTYEQYF.

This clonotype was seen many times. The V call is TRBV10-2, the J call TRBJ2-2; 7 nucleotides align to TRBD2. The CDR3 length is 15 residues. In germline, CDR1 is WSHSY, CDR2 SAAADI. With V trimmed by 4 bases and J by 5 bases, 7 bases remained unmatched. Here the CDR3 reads CASSVASGTTGELFF. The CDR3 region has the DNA TGCGCCAGCAGTGTGGCTAGCGGAACAACCGGGGAGCTGTTTTTT.

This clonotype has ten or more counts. The CDR3 region is CATRPSLGDNTEAFF. CDR3 in DNA: TGTGCCACCAGGCCCTCGTTAGGGGATAACACTGAAGCTTTCTTT. The chain joins TRBV24-1 to TRBJ1-1; TRBD1 might be the D (5 bases). In germline, CDR1 is KGHDR, CDR2 SFDVKD. The V gene lost 7 bases and the J gene lost 2 bases, with 16 bases spanning the gap. CDR3 size: 15 residues.

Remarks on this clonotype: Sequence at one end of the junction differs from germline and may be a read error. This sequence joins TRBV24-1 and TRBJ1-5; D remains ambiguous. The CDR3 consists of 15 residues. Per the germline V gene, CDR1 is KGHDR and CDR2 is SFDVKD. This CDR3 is CAASSQRQSNQPQHF. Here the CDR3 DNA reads TGTGCCGCCAGCAGCCAACGACAAAGCAATCAGCCCCAGCATTTT.

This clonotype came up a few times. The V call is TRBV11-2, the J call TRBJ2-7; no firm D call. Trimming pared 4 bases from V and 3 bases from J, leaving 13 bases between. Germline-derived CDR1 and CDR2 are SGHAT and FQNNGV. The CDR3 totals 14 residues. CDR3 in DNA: TGTGCCAGCAGCTCAAATCGACAAAACTACGAGCAGTACTTC. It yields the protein CASSSNRQNYEQYF.

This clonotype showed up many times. Written as DNA, the CDR3 is TGTGCCAGCAGCTTAGATGGCAGGGTGCCGACTGAAGCTTTCTTT. This sequence encodes CASSLDGRVPTEAFF. The gene calls are TRBV7-2 and TRBJ1-1; D may be TRBD1 (5 bases). This CDR3 region has 15 residues. V was trimmed by 1 base and J by 5 bases, leaving 14 bases between them. Per the germline V gene, CDR1 is SGHTA and CDR2 is FQGNSA. Full variable domain (rest looked up from reference TRBV7-2 and TRBJ1-1): GAGVSQSPSNKVTEKGKDVELRCDPISGHTALYWYRQSLGQGLEFLIYFQGNSAPDKSGLPSDRFSAERTGGSVSTLTIQRTQQEDSAVYLCASSLDGRVPTEAFFGQGTRLTVV.

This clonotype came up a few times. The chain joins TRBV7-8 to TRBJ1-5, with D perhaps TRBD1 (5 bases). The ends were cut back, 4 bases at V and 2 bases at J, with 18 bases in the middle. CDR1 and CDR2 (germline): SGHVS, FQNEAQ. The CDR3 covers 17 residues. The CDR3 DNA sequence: TGTGCCAGCAGCTCCACCGGGGGGGTTGGAGGCAATCAGCCCCAGCATTTT. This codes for CASSSTGGVGGNQPQHF.